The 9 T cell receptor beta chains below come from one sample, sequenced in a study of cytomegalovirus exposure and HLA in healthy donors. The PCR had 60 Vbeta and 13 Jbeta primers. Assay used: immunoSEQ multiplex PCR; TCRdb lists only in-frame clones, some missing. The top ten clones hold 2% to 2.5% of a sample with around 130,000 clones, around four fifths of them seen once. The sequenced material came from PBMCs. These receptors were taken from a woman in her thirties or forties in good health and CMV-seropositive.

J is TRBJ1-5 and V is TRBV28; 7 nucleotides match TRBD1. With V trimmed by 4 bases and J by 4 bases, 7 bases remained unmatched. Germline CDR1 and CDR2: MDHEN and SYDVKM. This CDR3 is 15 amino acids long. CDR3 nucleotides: TGTGCCAGCAGTTCCCCGACAGGGCCTAATCAGCCCCAGCATTTT. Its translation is CASSSPTGPNQPQHF.

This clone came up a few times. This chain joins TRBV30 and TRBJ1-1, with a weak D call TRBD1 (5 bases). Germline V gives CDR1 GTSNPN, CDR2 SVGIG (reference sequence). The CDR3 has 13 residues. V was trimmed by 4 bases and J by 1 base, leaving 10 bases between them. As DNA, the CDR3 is TGTGCCTGGACCCGACAGACGAACACTGAAGCTTTCTTT. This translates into CAWTRQTNTEAFF.

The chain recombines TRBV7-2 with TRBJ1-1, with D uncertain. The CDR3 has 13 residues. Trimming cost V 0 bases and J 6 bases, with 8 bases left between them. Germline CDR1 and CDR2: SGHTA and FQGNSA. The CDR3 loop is CASSLAVGAEAFF. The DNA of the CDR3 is TGTGCCAGCAGCTTAGCAGTGGGAGCTGAAGCTTTCTTT.

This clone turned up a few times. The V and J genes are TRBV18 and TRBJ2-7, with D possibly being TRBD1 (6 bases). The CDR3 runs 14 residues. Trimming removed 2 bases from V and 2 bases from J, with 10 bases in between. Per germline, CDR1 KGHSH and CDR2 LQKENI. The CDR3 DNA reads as TGTGCCAGCTCACCATCGACAGGAGCCTACGAGCAGTACTTC. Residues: CASSPSTGAYEQYF.

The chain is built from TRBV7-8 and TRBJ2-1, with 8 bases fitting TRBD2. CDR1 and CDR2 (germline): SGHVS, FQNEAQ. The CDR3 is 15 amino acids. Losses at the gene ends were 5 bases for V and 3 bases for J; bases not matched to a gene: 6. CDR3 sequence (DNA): TGTGCCAGCAGCCCCGGGACTAGAGACTACAATGAGCAGTTCTTC. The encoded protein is CASSPGTRDYNEQFF.

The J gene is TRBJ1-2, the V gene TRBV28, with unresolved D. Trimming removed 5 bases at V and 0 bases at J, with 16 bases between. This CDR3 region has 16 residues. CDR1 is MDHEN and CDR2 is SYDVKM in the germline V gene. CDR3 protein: CASSHGGKTSNYGYTF. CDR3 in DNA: TGTGCCAGCAGTCATGGAGGGAAAACCTCTAACTATGGCTACACCTTC.

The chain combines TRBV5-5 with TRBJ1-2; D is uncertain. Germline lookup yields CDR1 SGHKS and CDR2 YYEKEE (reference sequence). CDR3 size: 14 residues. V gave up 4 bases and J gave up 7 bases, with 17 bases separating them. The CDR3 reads CASSPRGDVGGYTF. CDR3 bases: TGTGCCAGCAGCCCTCGAGGAGACGTAGGTGGCTACACCTTC. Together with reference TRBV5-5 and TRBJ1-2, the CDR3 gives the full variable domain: DAGVTQSPTHLIKTRGQQVTLRCSPISGHKSVSWYQQVLGQGPQFIFQYYEKEERGRGNFPDRFSARQFPNYSSELNVNALLLGDSALYLCASSPRGDVGGYTFGSGTRLTVV.

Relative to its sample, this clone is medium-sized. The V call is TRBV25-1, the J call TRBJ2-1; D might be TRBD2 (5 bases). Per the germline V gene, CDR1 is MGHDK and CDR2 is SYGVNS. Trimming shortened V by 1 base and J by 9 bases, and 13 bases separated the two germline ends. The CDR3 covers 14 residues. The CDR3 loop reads CASSESVKRGEQFF. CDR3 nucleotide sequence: TGTGCCAGCAGTGAATCCGTAAAACGGGGTGAGCAGTTCTTC.

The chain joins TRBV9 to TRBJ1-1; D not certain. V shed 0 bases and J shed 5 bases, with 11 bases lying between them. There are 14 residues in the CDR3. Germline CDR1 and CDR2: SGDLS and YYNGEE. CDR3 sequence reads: CASSVVRGWTEAFF. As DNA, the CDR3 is TGTGCCAGCAGCGTAGTTCGGGGATGGACTGAAGCTTTCTTT.